Following are 26 T cell receptor beta chains from one sample sequenced in a study of tumor-infiltrating lymphocytes in primary liver carcinoma. The blood RNA (from unsorted whole blood) was obtained, and germline DNA was also extracted. Starting material of 450 to 550 ng total RNA yielded TCR beta cDNA via a constant-region primer. Libraries for TCR beta were built through three nested multiplex PCR rounds, which together made up a slightly modified ARM-PCR procedure. Primers for the first two PCR rounds were TRBV1-TRBV30 forward primers and a C-beta reverse primer (about 9 cycles per round). TCRdb passed the multiplex PCR reads through MiXCR, listing each CDR3 protein once. The data hold 300,000 to 350,000 distinct CDR3 sequences, with approximately 58% observed a single time. Sequenced input: peripheral blood. The source is a woman in her twenties or thirties with primary liver carcinoma and hepatitis B virus infection.

This clonotype was observed many times. The genes are TRBV12-3 or TRBV12-4 and TRBJ2-4; D is possibly TRBD1 (5 bases). V lost 8 bases and J lost 8, with 16 bases in between. The CDR3 is made up of 13 amino acids. For the CDR3, the DNA is TGTGCCAGCCGTCCGGCAGGGTCGTACATTCAGTACTTC. This codes for CASRPAGSYIQYF.

At least ten counts were recorded for this clonotype. DNA for the CDR3: TGTGCCAGCAAGGTTAGCACAGATACGCAGTATTTT. As protein: CASKVSTDTQYF. The chain employs TRBV12-3 or TRBV12-4 and TRBJ2-3; D gene uncertain. CDR3 length: 12 residues. The V and J ends lost 7 bases and 0 bases respectively, with 5 bases between them.

The chain recombines TRBV5-6 with TRBJ2-5, with D tentatively TRBD2 (5 bases). Looked up from germline, CDR1 is SGHDT and CDR2 is YYEEEE. The CDR3 has 14 amino acids. With 5 bases removed from V and 4 bases from J, the gap between germline ends came to 15 bases. The CDR3 here is CASSFGSVRETQYF. As DNA, the CDR3 is TGTGCCAGCAGTTTTGGTAGCGTCAGAGAGACCCAGTACTTC. The full variable domain, its missing parts supplied by reference TRBV5-6 and TRBJ2-5, is DAGVTQSPTHLIKTRGQQVTLRCSPKSGHDTVSWYQQALGQGPQFIFQYYEEEERQRGNFPDRFSGHQFPNYSSELNVNALLLGDSALYLCASSFGSVRETQYFGPGTRLLVL.

With regard to this clonotype: An end of the junction does not agree with germline; a read error may underlie this. The gene calls are TRBV6-5 and TRBJ2-7, with D possibly TRBD2 on 5 matching bases. Germline V CDR1 and CDR2: MNHEY, SVGAGI. CDR3 size: 13 residues. DNA of the CDR3: TGTGCCAGCAGGGCTAGCCTATCCTACGGGCAGTACTTC. Translated, it gives CASRASLSYGQYF.

This clonotype has just a few counts. The chain uses TRBV29-1 and TRBJ2-1; the match to TRBD2 covers 7 bases. CDR3 length: 15 residues. Germline V gives CDR1 SQVTM, CDR2 ANQGSEA. V trimming: 3 bases; J trimming: 0 bases; junction bases outside the gene matches: 5. The chain's CDR3 is CSVEDGRASYNEQFF. In nucleotides, the CDR3 is TGCAGCGTTGAGGATGGGAGGGCCTCCTACAATGAGCAGTTCTTC.

This clonotype showed up just a few times. A junction end diverges from the germline sequence, so it may reflect a read error. This chain uses TRBV6-5 with TRBJ2-3; no clear D. This CDR3 is built from 14 residues. CDR1 is MNHEY and CDR2 is SVGAGI in the germline V gene. The CDR3 is CASTRPGRTDTRYF. Written as DNA, the CDR3 is TGTGCTAGCACGCGACCGGGTCGCACAGATACGCGGTATTTT.

This clonotype was observed a single time. A single base separates this from a much larger clone, so it may be a read error. This chain joins TRBV6-2 or TRBV6-3 and TRBJ2-7; 7 bases agree with TRBD2. This CDR3 is 13 amino acids long. Germline V gives CDR1 MNHEY, CDR2 SVGEGT. This CDR3 reads CASSGLVLYDQYF. The CDR3, as DNA: TGTGCCAGCAGCGGACTAGTCCTCTACGACCAGTACTTC.

Points on this clonotype: This may stem from a read error, because a much larger clone lies one nucleotide away. The V gene is TRBV4-2, the J gene TRBJ2-5; D gene uncertain. V dropped 1 base and J dropped 1 base, with 13 bases sitting between them. The CDR3 is made up of 16 amino acids. Germline-derived CDR1 and CDR2 are LGHNA and YNFKEQ. CDR3 region: CASSQVFHTPQETQYF. The CDR3 nucleotides are TGTGCCAGCAGCCAAGTCTTCCACACTCCCCAAGAGACCCAGTACTTC.

Regarding this clonotype: A single base separates this from a much larger clone, so it may be a read error. The chain links TRBV4-2 to TRBJ1-1, with D possibly TRBD1 on 5 matching bases. The CDR3 sequence is 16 residues long. CDR1 is LGHNA and CDR2 is YNFKEQ in the germline V gene. CDR3 region: CVSSQGERGVPTEAFF. In DNA form, the CDR3 reads TGTGTCAGCAGCCAAGGGGAGCGAGGGGTTCCCACTGAAGCTTTCTTT.

Concerning this clonotype itself: A much larger clone differs by one base, so this may be a read error. The V and J genes are TRBV6-2 or TRBV6-3 and TRBJ2-7; 8 nucleotides match TRBD2. V lost 6 bases, J lost 0 bases, and 7 bases stayed unmatched. Germline assignment: CDR1 MNHEY and CDR2 SVGEGT. This CDR3 has 15 amino acids. The CDR3 nucleotides read TGTGCCAGCAGCCCACCCACTAGCGGCTCCTACGAGCAGTACTTC. This translates into CASSPPTSGSYEQYF.

This clonotype was counted a few times. The genes are TRBV5-8 and TRBJ2-1; D remains ambiguous. CDR1 and CDR2 (germline): SGHTS, YDEGEE. The CDR3 consists of 14 residues. The V end lost 10 bases, the J end lost 0 bases, and 14 bases lay between the germline ends. The CDR3 bases are TGTGCCGTCAGACGTAGAAGCTCCTACAATGAGCAGTTCTTC. Translation gives CAVRRRSSYNEQFF.

This clonotype was detected only a few times. The chain carries TRBV6-2 or TRBV6-3 and TRBJ2-5; either TRBD1 or TRBD2 may fit D (5 bases each). The V end was cut by 6 bases, the J end by 7 bases, with 15 bases between. Germline CDR1 is MNHEY and CDR2 is SVGEGT. This CDR3 region has 13 residues. The CDR3 nucleotides read TGTGCCAGCAGCCCCGGGACCGGCGGGACCCAGTACTTC. Residues: CASSPGTGGTQYF.

In this sample, this clonotype turned up many times. The chain employs TRBV6-2 or TRBV6-3 and TRBJ2-1; 12 bases are a match to TRBD2. Unmatched junction bases numbered 9, after V lost 5 bases and J lost 10 bases. CDR1 is MNHEY and CDR2 is SVGEGT in the germline V gene. There are 15 residues in the CDR3. CDR3 protein: CASSRTSGDIREQFF. CDR3 nucleotide sequence: TGTGCCAGCAGTCGGACTAGCGGGGATATTAGGGAGCAGTTCTTC.

About this clonotype itself: At one end, the junction sequence differs from germline, possibly due to a read error. This chain uses TRBV4-1 with TRBJ2-1, with TRBD2 matching 9 bases. This CDR3 contains 17 residues. Germline CDR1 is MGHRA and CDR2 is YSYEKL. The CDR3: CARSQDLPLAGIGGQFF. The CDR3 DNA reads TGCGCCAGGAGCCAAGATTTACCCCTAGCGGGGATTGGTGGGCAGTTCTTC.

The chain is built from TRBV12-3 or TRBV12-4 and TRBJ2-7, with D unresolved. This CDR3 is 14 amino acids long. V was clipped by 5 bases and J by 0 bases, with 11 bases between them. The DNA for the CDR3 is TGTGCCAGCAGTCATGGACCCAGCTCCTACGAGCAGTACTTC. This encodes CASSHGPSSYEQYF.

About this clonotype itself: This may arise from a read error, as a much more abundant clone is one base away. Lacking the conserved final phenylalanine or tryptophan, this CDR3 likely reflects a read error. The V and J genes are TRBV12-3 or TRBV12-4 and TRBJ2-6; either TRBD1 or TRBD2 may supply D (5 bases each). Trimming shortened V by 6 bases and J by 2 bases, and 11 bases separated the two germline ends. The CDR3 is 15 residues long. The CDR3 spells CASSSRGAGANVLTL. The CDR3 region has the DNA TGTGCCAGCAGCTCACGAGGGGCTGGGGCCAACGTCCTGACTCTC.

In the case of this clonotype: Lacking the conserved final phenylalanine or tryptophan, this CDR3 likely reflects a read error. The rearrangement joins TRBV4-1 to TRBJ1-1, with 8 positions matching TRBD1. This CDR3 is 18 amino acids long. CDR1 MGHRA and CDR2 YSYEKL come from the germline V gene. V lost 4 bases and J lost 1; bases outside the gene matches: 14. The CDR3 DNA sequence: TGCGCCAGCAGCCCCGTGACCTGGACAGGGAGGAGGAACACTGAAGCTTTCTCT. Its translation: CASSPVTWTGRRNTEAFS.

This chain connects TRBV11-2 to TRBJ2-7; 7 bases agree with TRBD2. Looked up from germline, CDR1 is SGHAT and CDR2 is FQNNGV. This CDR3 comprises 15 residues. J gave up 0 bases and V 6 bases, and 8 bases lay outside the gene matches. As DNA, the CDR3 is TGTGCCAGCAGTCAAAGCGGGGTCAACTCCTACGAGCAGTACTTC. Translated: CASSQSGVNSYEQYF.

About this clonotype: A much larger clone sits a single nucleotide away, making a read error possible. This chain uses TRBV12-3 or TRBV12-4 with TRBJ2-1; no firm D call. The V end lost 8 bases, the J end lost 7 bases, and 15 bases lay between the germline ends. CDR3 length equals 13 residues. The CDR3 sequence: CASCPRRDNEQFF. The CDR3 DNA follows: TGTGCCAGCTGCCCCCGGAGAGATAATGAGCAGTTCTTC.

Remarks on this clonotype: The CDR3 does not end in the conserved phenylalanine or tryptophan, so this is likely a read error. The chain is built from TRBV11-2 and TRBJ2-1, with a tentative D call TRBD1 (6 bases). The V end was cut by 0 bases, the J end by 1 base, with 10 bases between. CDR3 length: 16 residues. Germline V gene data show CDR1 as SGHAT and CDR2 as FQNNGV. CDR3 sequence: CASSLEGAASYNEQFL. The CDR3 DNA reads TGTGCCAGCAGCTTAGAGGGGGCGGCATCCTACAATGAGCAGTTCTTA.

A remark on this clonotype: One junction end disagrees with the germline gene, perhaps due to a read error. This sequence joins TRBV30 and TRBJ2-7; 8 positions match TRBD1. The germline V gene encodes CDR1 GTSNPN and CDR2 SVGIG (reference sequence). CDR3 length: 15 residues. DNA of the CDR3: TGCGCCAGTACCCGGGACAGGTCATCAGTTAGGGAGCAGTACTTC. Translated: CASTRDRSSVREQYF.

This clonotype was observed at least ten times. The genes are TRBV14 and TRBJ2-1; the D is unclear. The CDR3 loop spans 13 amino acids. Germline loops: CDR1 SGHDN, CDR2 FVKESK. V lost 1 base and J 11 bases, leaving 12 bases between the germline ends. Here the CDR3 reads CASSQVATPKQFF. Here the CDR3 DNA reads TGTGCCAGCAGCCAAGTAGCCACACCCAAGCAGTTCTTC.

The chain recombines TRBV30 with TRBJ2-5; possibly TRBD1 or TRBD2 for D (5 bases each). V gave up 1 base and J gave up 0 bases, with 15 bases separating them. Germline-derived CDR1 and CDR2 are GTSNPN and SVGIG (reference sequence). The CDR3 runs to 16 residues. CDR3 in DNA: TGTGCCTGGAGTGGGGGGTGGGGAACGGACCAAGAGACCCAGTACTTC. Its protein is CAWSGGWGTDQETQYF.

On this clonotype itself: This may be a read error, as it is one base from a much larger clone. This chain connects TRBV12-3 or TRBV12-4 to TRBJ1-2, with 9 bases lining up with TRBD1. Trimming removed 5 bases from V and 7 bases from J; junction bases left unmatched: 11. This CDR3 has 15 amino acids. The CDR3 here is CASSIRTGGASGYTF. The CDR3, as DNA: TGTGCCAGCAGTATAAGAACAGGGGGCGCAAGTGGCTACACCTTC.

The chain recombines TRBV20-1 with TRBJ1-3; 8 bases line up with TRBD1. The ends lost 5 bases at V and 4 bases at J; junction bases unmatched: 7. CDR3 length: 14 amino acids. The germline V gene encodes CDR1 DFQATT and CDR2 SNEGSKA (reference sequence). The CDR3 loop reads CSALDRGKGNTIYF. CDR3 sequence (DNA): TGCAGTGCTCTTGACAGGGGAAAGGGAAACACCATATATTTT.

This chain connects TRBV30 to TRBJ1-3; D is possibly TRBD1 (5 bases). Germline V gene lookup returns CDR1 GTSNPN and CDR2 SVGIG (reference sequence). This CDR3 contains 14 residues. Trimming pared 4 bases from V and 0 bases from J, leaving 10 bases between. The CDR3 sequence is CAWTEGFSGNTIYF. The CDR3 DNA reads as TGTGCCTGGACCGAGGGGTTCTCTGGAAACACCATATATTTT.